The 21 T cell receptor beta chains reported below all come from one sample, sequenced in a study of blood T cell repertoires in COVID-19 (dated by TCRdb to the early 2020s). Library preparation was by the immunoSEQ multiplex PCR assay. Here the immuneACCESS table is served through TCRdb, limited to in-frame sequences with V and J called. Missing clones are a known gap in these copies; in checked studies unresolved V genes cover under half, and the rest lacks a known reason. In all, the sample holds roughly 150,000 clones, and approximately 80% of those were seen once. The biggest ten clones account for roughly 6% of the sample. Sequencing used PBMCs or T cells enriched from blood (not recorded which). The receptors derive from a man aged 35-49 years who had recovered from COVID-19.

This rearrangement joins TRBV10-2 to TRBJ1-2; tentative D call: TRBD1 (5 bases). CDR1 and CDR2 (germline): WSHSY, SAAADI. Trimming removed 2 bases from V and 7 bases from J, with 14 bases in between. CDR3 length: 14 amino acids. The DNA for the CDR3 is TGCGCCAGCAGTGAGAGGCAGGGAAACCCTGGCTACACCTTC. Translation: CASSERQGNPGYTF.

This CDR3 reads CASSPRGPGANVLTF. CDR3 nucleotide sequence: TGTGCCAGCAGCCCCAGGGGCCCTGGGGCCAACGTCCTGACTTTC. The genes are TRBV7-9 and TRBJ2-6, with D tentatively TRBD1 (6 bases). CDR3 length: 15 residues. The germline V gene encodes CDR1 SEHNR and CDR2 FQNEAQ (reference sequence). Trimming shortened V by 5 bases and J by 2 bases, and 10 bases separated the two germline ends.

The J gene is TRBJ1-2, the V gene TRBV6-5; unclear D gene. The germline CDR1 and CDR2 sequences are MNHEY and SVGAGI. CDR3 length: 12 residues. Trimming took off 6 bases at V and 4 bases at J, with 9 bases between the two ends. The DNA of the CDR3 is TGTGCCAGCAGGAGCCCACGCTATGGCTACACCTTC. This translates into CASRSPRYGYTF.

This sequence joins TRBV5-6 and TRBJ2-1; the match to TRBD2 covers 9 bases. Germline CDR1 is SGHDT and CDR2 is YYEEEE. J was trimmed by 0 bases and V by 0 bases; bases with no gene match: 4. CDR3 size: 17 residues. The CDR3 is CASSLAKTSGSYNEQFF. The CDR3 DNA reads as TGTGCCAGCAGCTTGGCCAAGACTAGCGGCTCCTACAATGAGCAGTTCTTC.

The J gene is TRBJ1-2, the V gene TRBV6-5; possibly TRBD1 for D (6 bases). V lost 2 bases to trimming and J lost 8 bases, with 18 bases between them. Germline V lookup: CDR1 MNHEY, CDR2 SVGAGI. CDR3 size: 15 residues. The CDR3 sequence is CASSYASGQSGGYTF. For the CDR3, the DNA is TGTGCCAGCAGTTACGCGAGCGGACAGAGTGGCGGCTACACCTTC.

The chain links TRBV5-4 to TRBJ1-4, with D possibly matching TRBD1 (5 bases). The V end was cut by 6 bases, the J end by 0 bases, with 15 bases between. CDR1 and CDR2 (germline): SGHNT, YYREEE (reference sequence). This CDR3 is 16 amino acids long. The CDR3 sequence is CASTYGGAATNEKLFF. The CDR3 nucleotides read TGTGCCAGCACCTACGGGGGAGCCGCAACTAATGAAAAACTGTTTTTT.

The V gene is TRBV24-1, the J gene TRBJ2-1, with a tentative D call TRBD1 (5 bases). Per germline, CDR1 KGHDR and CDR2 SFDVKD. The ends were cut back, 3 bases at V and 8 bases at J, with 10 bases in the middle. The CDR3 totals 13 residues. The CDR3, as DNA: TGTGCCACCAGTGATGCGACAGTCTATGAGCAGTTCTTC. Its translation is CATSDATVYEQFF.

The chain uses TRBV30 and TRBJ2-3, with TRBD2 matching over 7 bases. Germline loops: CDR1 GTSNPN, CDR2 SVGIG (reference sequence). Losses at the gene ends were 0 bases for V and 4 bases for J; bases not matched to a gene: 1. This CDR3 is 13 amino acids long. The CDR3 DNA reads as TGTGCCTGGAGTGTACGGGGGGCAGATACGCAGTATTTT. Protein product: CAWSVRGADTQYF.

The chain's CDR3 is CASSEAIPSGYTF. CDR3 DNA: TGTGCCAGCAGTGAAGCAATCCCGAGTGGCTACACCTTC. The chain carries TRBV2 and TRBJ1-2; no definite D call. From germline, CDR1 is SNHLY and CDR2 FYNNEI. Between the trimmed V and J ends, which lost 0 bases and 7 bases, there was a span of 9 bases. This CDR3 has 13 residues.

This sequence joins TRBV18 and TRBJ1-2; D may be TRBD1 (6 bases). Germline lookup yields CDR1 KGHSH and CDR2 LQKENI. The CDR3 totals 13 residues. With 4 bases removed from V and 6 bases from J, the gap between germline ends came to 12 bases. CDR3 amino acids: CASSRGTGNGYTF. The CDR3 region has the DNA TGTGCCAGCTCACGGGGCACAGGGAATGGCTACACCTTC.

The J gene is TRBJ1-5, the V gene TRBV10-1; 7 bases are shared with TRBD1. V shed 4 bases, J shed 4 bases, and the junction held 1 base outside the gene matches. The CDR3 totals 13 residues. CDR1 and CDR2 from the germline V gene are WNHNN and SYGVQD (reference sequence). The CDR3 DNA reads as TGCGCCAGCAGTGTGGGACAGAATCAGCCCCAGCATTTT. Amino acid sequence: CASSVGQNQPQHF.

V is TRBV24-1 and J is TRBJ2-2; D unresolved. Germline V lookup: CDR1 KGHDR, CDR2 SFDVKD. The CDR3 length is 14 residues. Deletions cut 5 bases from V and 6 bases from J, with 12 bases between. The CDR3 DNA is TGTGCCACCAGTGCTACGAAAATTTCCGGGGAGCTGTTTTTT. It codes for CATSATKISGELFF.

The chain employs TRBV7-2 and TRBJ2-1; 9 nucleotides line up with TRBD2. This CDR3 is 17 amino acids long. Losses at the gene ends were 2 bases for V and 8 bases for J; bases not matched to a gene: 13. Per germline, CDR1 SGHTA and CDR2 FQGNSA. CDR3 nucleotide sequence: TGTGCCAGCAGCTTACCCCAGCGGGGGGCCCCCTCCCATGAGCAGTTCTTC. It specifies CASSLPQRGAPSHEQFF.

The V call is TRBV7-7, the J call TRBJ2-5, with 11 bases that match TRBD2. This CDR3 has 18 residues. Germline V lookup: CDR1 SSHAT, CDR2 FNYEAQ (reference sequence). Losses at the gene ends were 2 bases for V and 2 bases for J; bases not matched to a gene: 10. In DNA, the CDR3 is TGTGCCAGCAGCTTAACCTCTAGCGGGGGGCCGGGGCAAGAGACCCAGTACTTC. Residues: CASSLTSSGGPGQETQYF.

The chain couples TRBV19 to TRBJ1-4, with D hard to call. This CDR3 contains 13 residues. CDR1 and CDR2 (germline): LNHDA, SQIVND (reference sequence). V lost 3 bases, J lost 7 bases, and 9 bases lay in between. CDR3 sequence reads: CASSMVAVEKLFF. Written as DNA, the CDR3 is TGTGCCAGTAGTATGGTGGCGGTTGAAAAACTGTTTTTT.

A remark on this clone: Given a much more abundant clone one base away, this may be a read error. The DNA for the CDR3 is TGCGCCAGCAGCTTGGAGGGACAGGGGGGTCAGCCCCAGCATTTT. Residues: CASSLEGQGGQPQHF. V is TRBV5-1 and J is TRBJ1-5; 11 bases line up with TRBD1. Germline trimming cut 0 bases from V and 6 bases from J; bases unmatched to any gene: 2. Germline values: CDR1 SGHRS, CDR2 YFSETQ. CDR3 length equals 15 residues.

The gene calls are TRBV7-8 and TRBJ1-1; D is possibly TRBD1 (6 bases). This CDR3 region has 15 residues. The germline gives CDR1 SGHVS, CDR2 FQNEAQ. Between the trimmed V and J ends, which lost 7 bases and 4 bases, there was a span of 19 bases. DNA of the CDR3: TGTGCCAGCATCCTCACGGGGGGGCTGGGCACTGAAGCTTTCTTT. As protein: CASILTGGLGTEAFF.

This chain joins TRBV18 and TRBJ2-5; TRBD2 matches 9 bases. This CDR3 has 15 residues. V shed 5 bases and J 2 bases; nucleotides not matched to a gene: 6. Germline assignment: CDR1 KGHSH and CDR2 LQKENI. For the CDR3, the DNA is TGTGCCAGCTCAAGGAGCGGGGGGCTTCAAGAGACCCAGTACTTC. Translation: CASSRSGGLQETQYF.

The chain carries TRBV19 and TRBJ1-5, with D possibly matching TRBD1 (5 bases). V was cut by 9 bases and J by 1 base, with 13 bases left in between. The CDR3 totals 14 residues. CDR1 is LNHDA and CDR2 is SQIVND in the germline V gene (reference sequence). This CDR3 reads CASSEGASNQPQHF. CDR3 nucleotide sequence: TGTGCCAGCTCGGAAGGGGCAAGCAATCAGCCCCAGCATTTT. Looking up the rest from reference TRBV19 and TRBJ1-5 gives the full variable domain: DGGITQSPKYLFRKEGQNVTLSCEQNLNHDAMYWYRQDPGQGLRLIYYSQIVNDFQKGDIAEGYSVSREKKESFPLTVTSAQKNPTAFYLCASSEGASNQPQHFGDGTRLSIL.

This chain links TRBV14 with TRBJ2-5; possibly TRBD1 for D (6 bases). Trimming removed 6 bases from V and 4 bases from J, with 15 bases in between. This CDR3 is built from 14 residues. Germline-derived CDR1 and CDR2 are SGHDN and FVKESK. The CDR3 DNA sequence: TGTGCCAGCAGTCAAAACAGGGTAGGAGAGACCCAGTACTTC. This encodes CASSQNRVGETQYF. The full variable domain, in which reference TRBV14 and TRBJ2-5 provide the parts outside the CDR3, is EAGVTQFPSHSVIEKGQTVTLRCDPISGHDNLYWYRRVMGKEIKFLLHFVKESKQDESGMPNNRFLAERTGGTYSTLKVQPAELEDSGVYFCASSQNRVGETQYFGPGTRLLVL.

The chain employs TRBV29-1 and TRBJ2-3, with 7 positions matching TRBD1. There are 13 residues in the CDR3. Looked up from germline, CDR1 is SQVTM and CDR2 is ANQGSEA. The CDR3 DNA sequence: TGCAGTTTCTCCGGACAGGACACAGATACGCAGTATTTT. Translation: CSFSGQDTDTQYF.